Following are 20 T cell receptor beta chains from one sample sequenced in a study of T cell responses to AZD1222 COVID-19 vaccine. Sequencing used immunoSEQ multiplex PCR; TCRdb keeps in-frame clones, though not all of them. Of 150,000 to 200,000 clones listed, just over 90% are singletons. Sequences were derived from peripheral blood, sampled on day 0 of AZD1222 vaccination. These TCRs come from an adult in good health.

The V gene is TRBV5-1, the J gene TRBJ2-1; D assignment may be TRBD1 or TRBD2 (5 bases each). The CDR3 runs to 17 residues. V dropped 4 bases and J dropped 6 bases, with 23 bases sitting between them. The V gene's germline CDR1 is SGHRS and CDR2 YFSETQ. The CDR3: CASSQEVGPTWRNEQFF. CDR3 bases: TGCGCCAGCAGCCAGGAGGTGGGACCGACGTGGCGCAATGAGCAGTTCTTC. Using reference TRBV5-1 and TRBJ2-1 for the parts outside the CDR3, the full variable domain is KAGVTQTPRYLIKTRGQQVTLSCSPISGHRSVSWYQQTPGQGLQFLFEYFSETQRNKGNFPGRFSGRQFSNSRSEMNVSTLELGDSALYLCASSQEVGPTWRNEQFFGPGTRLTVL.

V usage is TRBV19 and J usage is TRBJ1-1, with D possibly being TRBD1 (6 bases). The CDR3 spans 14 residues. Deletions cut 2 bases from V and 4 bases from J, with 11 bases between. CDR1 LNHDA and CDR2 SQIVND come from the germline V gene (reference sequence). The CDR3 loop reads CASSIKGGGTEAFF. The CDR3 nucleotides read TGTGCCAGTAGTATAAAAGGGGGTGGCACTGAAGCTTTCTTT. Variable domain in full (rest from reference TRBV19 and TRBJ1-1): DGGITQSPKYLFRKEGQNVTLSCEQNLNHDAMYWYRQDPGQGLRLIYYSQIVNDFQKGDIAEGYSVSREKKESFPLTVTSAQKNPTAFYLCASSIKGGGTEAFFGQGTRLTVV.

V is TRBV9 and J is TRBJ2-1; 8 bases are a match to TRBD2. Trimming at V came to 0 bases and at J to 8 bases, leaving 16 bases not matched to a gene. Germline CDR1 and CDR2: SGDLS and YYNGEE. CDR3 length: 18 amino acids. The DNA for the CDR3 is TGTGCCAGCAGCGTAGTCCCCGGGGGGGTACCGACGGTGGATGAGCAGTTCTTC. Translation gives CASSVVPGGVPTVDEQFF.

V usage is TRBV12-3 or TRBV12-4 and J usage is TRBJ2-7; D is undetermined. Trimming removed 1 base at V and 7 bases at J, with 11 bases between. The CDR3 contains 13 residues. The CDR3 loop is CASSLGLSGEQYF. DNA for the CDR3: TGTGCCAGCAGTTTAGGCCTCTCTGGAGAGCAGTACTTC.

The chain joins TRBV11-3 to TRBJ2-1; D possibly corresponds to TRBD1 (5 bases). The germline V gene encodes CDR1 SGHNT and CDR2 YENEEA. The CDR3 length is 15 residues. Trimming removed 4 bases from V and 7 bases from J, with 17 bases in between. The CDR3 nucleotides are TGTGCCAGCAGCTACCAAGGTGTCAGGGAAAATGAGCAGTTCTTC. Translated: CASSYQGVRENEQFF.

This rearrangement joins TRBV28 to TRBJ1-2, with D possibly matching TRBD1 (6 bases). This CDR3 spans 12 amino acids. The V end was cut by 5 bases, the J end by 11 bases, with 15 bases between. Germline CDR1 MDHEN, CDR2 SYDVKM. In DNA, the CDR3 is TGTGCCAGCAGTCTAGGACAGACTAAGTACACCTTC. This codes for CASSLGQTKYTF.

The J gene is TRBJ2-1, the V gene TRBV5-6, with 7 bases lining up with TRBD1. CDR3 length: 16 residues. In germline, CDR1 is SGHDT, CDR2 YYEEEE. J was trimmed by 4 bases and V by 4 bases; bases with no gene match: 11. The CDR3 loop reads CASSNLAPGGYNEQFF. CDR3 sequence (DNA): TGTGCCAGCAGCAATCTAGCCCCAGGGGGTTACAATGAGCAGTTCTTC.

The CDR3 region is CASSRTGTYGYTF. In DNA, the CDR3 is TGTGCCAGCAGTCGGACAGGGACCTATGGCTACACCTTC. The chain links TRBV9 to TRBJ1-2, with 8 bases lining up with TRBD1. This CDR3 has 13 amino acids. Germline CDR1 is SGDLS and CDR2 is YYNGEE. V was pared by 5 bases and J by 4 bases, with 4 bases of the junction left unmatched.

The chain recombines TRBV19 with TRBJ1-6; D call uncertain. Germline V gives CDR1 LNHDA, CDR2 SQIVND (reference sequence). The V end was cut by 8 bases, the J end by 6 bases, with 11 bases between. CDR3 length equals 13 residues. CDR3 amino acids: CASSNRANSPLHF. The CDR3 DNA reads as TGTGCCAGTTCGAACAGAGCTAATTCACCCCTCCACTTT.

The chain has TRBV18 and TRBJ2-7, with D perhaps matching TRBD2 (6 bases). This CDR3 spans 14 amino acids. Germline values: CDR1 KGHSH, CDR2 LQKENI. The V gene lost 1 base and the J gene lost 3 bases, with 10 bases spanning the gap. CDR3 in amino acids: CASSPLAEYYEQYF. CDR3 bases: TGTGCCAGCTCACCACTAGCGGAATACTACGAGCAGTACTTC.

V and J are TRBV6-5 and TRBJ1-2; TRBD1 matches at 11 bases. With 8 bases clipped from V and 2 bases from J, the junction kept 7 bases outside the gene matches. Looked up from germline, CDR1 is MNHEY and CDR2 is SVGAGI. The CDR3 totals 15 residues. The CDR3 here is CASGIGTGGNYGYTF. CDR3 in DNA: TGTGCCAGCGGTATAGGGACAGGGGGAAACTATGGCTACACCTTC.

The V gene is TRBV5-4, the J gene TRBJ2-5; TRBD1 agrees at 8 bases. The CDR3 is 15 amino acids. Germline V gene sequence: CDR1 SGHNT, CDR2 YYREEE (reference sequence). V dropped 3 bases and J dropped 2; count of bases not matched to a gene: 6. The CDR3 DNA reads as TGTGCCAGCAGCTCCTCCGGGACAGGTCAAGAGACCCAGTACTTC. Translating it yields CASSSSGTGQETQYF.

A single count supports this clone. The gene calls are TRBV6-6 and TRBJ1-5; D unresolved. CDR3 size: 13 residues. Between the trimmed V and J ends, which lost 6 bases and 5 bases, there was a span of 11 bases. Germline V gene lookup returns CDR1 MNHNY and CDR2 SVGAGI (reference sequence). The CDR3 DNA reads as TGTGCCAGCAGCCGACAACATGATCAGCCCCAGCATTTT. Encoded protein: CASSRQHDQPQHF.

V gene TRBV27 combines with J gene TRBJ2-1, with 7 bases identical to TRBD2. Germline V gives CDR1 MNHEY, CDR2 SMNVEV (reference sequence). V shed 8 bases and J 0 bases; nucleotides not matched to a gene: 10. The CDR3 runs 16 residues. CDR3 region: CASSLMGGSSYNEQFF. For the CDR3, the DNA is TGTGCCAGCTCCCTGATGGGCGGGAGCTCCTACAATGAGCAGTTCTTC.

V and J are TRBV6-4 and TRBJ1-2; D may be TRBD1 (5 bases). The CDR3 sequence is 13 residues long. CDR1 and CDR2 from the germline V gene are MRHNA and SNTAGT. Trimming removed 2 bases from V and 3 bases from J, with 7 bases in between. In DNA, the CDR3 is TGTGCCAGCAGTGACGGGACGGACTATGGCTACACCTTC. Protein sequence: CASSDGTDYGYTF.

The V gene is TRBV11-1, the J gene TRBJ2-7, with 8 positions matching TRBD2. This CDR3 has 16 amino acids. Germline V gives CDR1 SGHAT, CDR2 FQDESV (reference sequence). V shed 5 bases, J shed 6 bases, and the junction held 15 bases outside the gene matches. The CDR3 spells CASSLFPGGAPVEQYF. CDR3 bases: TGTGCCAGCAGCCTTTTTCCGGGAGGGGCCCCCGTCGAGCAGTACTTC.

The gene calls are TRBV5-1 and TRBJ1-2, with unresolved D. Germline V gene sequence: CDR1 SGHRS, CDR2 YFSETQ. The CDR3 runs 14 residues. Deletions cut 4 bases from V and 5 bases from J, with 15 bases between. DNA of the CDR3: TGCGCCAGCAGCCCAGTGACGGAGGAGTATGGCTACACCTTC. It codes for CASSPVTEEYGYTF.

Details on this clone: Other nucleotide sequences in the sample specify the same CDR3. The V call is TRBV12-3 or TRBV12-4, the J call TRBJ2-7, with no clear D. The V end was cut by 5 bases, the J end by 4 bases, with 9 bases between. The CDR3 has 12 residues. The CDR3 nucleotides read TGTGCCAGCAGTCCCGGACCTTACGAGCAGTACTTC. This translates into CASSPGPYEQYF.

The count of this clone is one. V usage is TRBV7-2 and J usage is TRBJ1-2; D is unresolved. The CDR3 has 14 amino acids. Germline CDR1 is SGHTA and CDR2 is FQGNSA. V dropped 4 bases and J dropped 3 bases, with 12 bases sitting between them. This chain's CDR3 is CASSSVGRDYGYTF. The CDR3 coding sequence is TGTGCCAGCAGCTCGGTCGGGCGGGACTATGGCTACACCTTC. The variable domain in full, completed from reference TRBV7-2 and TRBJ1-2, reads GAGVSQSPSNKVTEKGKDVELRCDPISGHTALYWYRQSLGQGLEFLIYFQGNSAPDKSGLPSDRFSAERTGGSVSTLTIQRTQQEDSAVYLCASSSVGRDYGYTFGSGTRLTVV.

The chain links TRBV29-1 to TRBJ1-1; the D is unclear. V lost 7 bases to trimming and J lost 3 bases, with 6 bases between them. The CDR3 totals 10 residues. Germline CDR1 is SQVTM and CDR2 is ANQGSEA. As DNA, the CDR3 is TGCAGCGGTGGGGACACTGAAGCTTTCTTT. Its protein is CSGGDTEAFF.